A single sample gave rise to the 29 T cell receptor beta chains below, sequenced in a study of a mutant IDH1 vaccine in newly diagnosed glioma. Some clones are missing from TCRdb's copy, which holds only in-frame ones; the method was immunoSEQ multiplex PCR. There are about 98,000 clones in the sample; around 90% occur only once, and around 0.6% lies in the top ten. Time point here: baseline, week 1 (first vaccination visit). The treatment is: pre-vaccination baseline after standard-of-care therapy. This specimen consisted of PBMCs, obtained from a glioma patient treated with radiotherapy, temozolomide or both. These TCRs come from a woman aged 45-65 years with glioma.

This clone appeared once. This sequence joins TRBV28 and TRBJ1-4, with 10 bases lining up with TRBD1. This CDR3 is 17 amino acids long. The V and J ends lost 4 bases and 0 bases, in that order; junction bases with no gene match: 5. The germline V gene encodes CDR1 MDHEN and CDR2 SYDVKM. Here the CDR3 DNA reads TGTGCCAGCAGTTCCCGGGACAGGGGAACAACTAATGAAAAACTGTTTTTT. This translates into CASSSRDRGTTNEKLFF.

This clone was counted only a few times. The rearrangement uses TRBV2 and TRBJ1-1; 9 bases are a match to TRBD1. This CDR3 has 14 amino acids. With 7 bases clipped from V and 5 bases from J, the junction kept 8 bases outside the gene matches. Per germline, CDR1 SNHLY and CDR2 FYNNEI. The CDR3 DNA is TGTGCCAGCACCCGAGGACAGGGGAGGACTGAAGCTTTCTTT. Its protein product is CASTRGQGRTEAFF.

CDR3 nucleotides: TGTGCCAGCAGCCCCCAGTGGACGGATGGCTACACCTTC. Translation: CASSPQWTDGYTF. The genes are TRBV13 and TRBJ1-2; D is unresolved. Between the trimmed V and J ends, which lost 5 bases and 6 bases, there was a span of 13 bases. The CDR3 covers 13 residues. CDR1 PRHDT and CDR2 FYEKMQ come from the germline V gene (reference sequence).

The genes are TRBV9 and TRBJ2-3, with unresolved D. V was trimmed by 0 bases and J by 0 bases, leaving 5 bases between them. CDR3 size: 14 residues. CDR1 and CDR2 (germline): SGDLS, YYNGEE. The DNA for the CDR3 is TGTGCCAGCAGCGTAGGGGTTAGCACAGATACGCAGTATTTT. This sequence encodes CASSVGVSTDTQYF.

The rearrangement uses TRBV29-1 and TRBJ2-5; a weak D match, TRBD2 (5 bases). Germline V gives CDR1 SQVTM, CDR2 ANQGSEA. V was trimmed by 7 bases and J by 11 bases, leaving 23 bases between them. The CDR3 contains 13 residues. The CDR3, as DNA: TGCAGCGCCAAGGAGGCGGACGGTATTAAGCAGTACTTC. It codes for CSAKEADGIKQYF.

The chain carries TRBV11-2 and TRBJ1-6; D uncertain. The CDR3 consists of 13 residues. The ends were cut back, 3 bases at V and 7 bases at J, with 7 bases in the middle. The germline V gene encodes CDR1 SGHAT and CDR2 FQNNGV. CDR3 DNA sequence: TGTGCCAGCAGCTTTGCCGGAAATTCACCCCTCCACTTT. Protein: CASSFAGNSPLHF.

The genes are TRBV5-1 and TRBJ2-5, with TRBD1 matching over 9 bases. This CDR3 region has 17 residues. Germline assignment: CDR1 SGHRS and CDR2 YFSETQ. With V trimmed by 1 base and J by 5 bases, 12 bases remained unmatched. Here the CDR3 reads CASSLFLGQGLTETQYF. The CDR3 DNA follows: TGCGCCAGCAGCTTGTTTCTGGGACAGGGCTTAACGGAGACCCAGTACTTC.

J is TRBJ2-2 and V is TRBV6-5, with D possibly matching TRBD1 (6 bases). Trimming cost V 8 bases and J 0 bases, with 13 bases left between them. This CDR3 contains 15 residues. Germline CDR1 MNHEY, CDR2 SVGAGI. The CDR3 sequence: CASGIGQTNTGELFF. The CDR3 DNA sequence: TGTGCCAGCGGGATCGGACAGACGAACACCGGGGAGCTGTTTTTT.

The chain uses TRBV13 and TRBJ2-5; TRBD1 matches 9 bases. The assigned J gene may be wrong: the sequence end matches TRBJ2-7 better. The CDR3 extends over 14 amino acids. Germline assignment: CDR1 PRHDT and CDR2 FYEKMQ (reference sequence). As DNA, the CDR3 is TGTGCCAGCAGCATACAGGGGGCGTCCTACGAGCAGTACTTC. Its translation is CASSIQGASYEQYF.

This sequence joins TRBV7-6 and TRBJ2-3, with TRBD2 matching 13 bases. From germline, CDR1 is SGHVS and CDR2 FNYEAQ. CDR3 size: 17 residues. Germline trimming cut 3 bases from V and 2 bases from J; bases unmatched to any gene: 5. The CDR3 DNA reads TGTGCCAGCAGCTTCGGACTAGCGGGAGAAATCACAGATACGCAGTATTTT. Residues: CASSFGLAGEITDTQYF.

The V call is TRBV5-4, the J call TRBJ2-2, with 7 bases identical to TRBD1. V lost 1 base, J lost 4 bases, and 1 base stayed unmatched. The germline V gene has CDR1 SGHNT and CDR2 YYREEE (reference sequence). This CDR3 spans 14 amino acids. The CDR3: CASSLTGATGELFF. CDR3 nucleotide sequence: TGTGCCAGCAGCTTGACAGGGGCCACCGGGGAGCTGTTTTTT. The full variable domain, rest sourced from reference TRBV5-4 and TRBJ2-2, is ETGVTQSPTHLIKTRGQQVTLRCSSQSGHNTVSWYQQALGQGPQFIFQYYREEENGRGNFPPRFSGLQFPNYSSELNVNALELDDSALYLCASSLTGATGELFFGEGSRLTVL.

In nucleotides, the CDR3 is TGTGCCAGCATGATGGCTAGCGGGAGCTACAATGAGCAGTTCTTC. Its protein is CASMMASGSYNEQFF. This chain connects TRBV27 to TRBJ2-1, with TRBD2 matching over 10 bases. CDR3 size: 15 residues. Per germline, CDR1 MNHEY and CDR2 SMNVEV (reference sequence). With V trimmed by 7 bases and J by 3 bases, 6 bases remained unmatched.

This clone appeared a single time. The V gene is TRBV12-5, the J gene TRBJ1-1; 7 bases match TRBD1. CDR3 size: 13 residues. Trimming took 6 bases from V and 5 from J; bases not matched to a gene: 6. Germline values: CDR1 LGHNT, CDR2 FRNRAP. CDR3 sequence reads: CASGQGVGTEAFF. The CDR3 region has the DNA TGTGCTAGTGGCCAGGGGGTGGGGACTGAAGCTTTCTTT. The full variable domain, with the rest looked up from reference TRBV12-5 and TRBJ1-1, is DARVTQTPRHKVTEMGQEVTMRCQPILGHNTVFWYRQTMMQGLELLAYFRNRAPLDDSGMPKDRFSAEMPDATLATLKIQPSEPRDSAVYFCASGQGVGTEAFFGQGTRLTVV.

This rearrangement joins TRBV19 to TRBJ2-7; tentative D call: TRBD1 (5 bases). Germline V gene lookup returns CDR1 LNHDA and CDR2 SQIVND (reference sequence). The CDR3 is made up of 15 amino acids. The V end lost 4 bases, the J end lost 1 base, and 14 bases lay between the germline ends. CDR3 residues: CASSKVQQGSYEQYF. Here the CDR3 DNA reads TGTGCCAGTAGTAAAGTCCAGCAGGGTTCCTACGAGCAGTACTTC.

This chain joins TRBV5-1 and TRBJ1-5, with D uncertain. Germline V lookup: CDR1 SGHRS, CDR2 YFSETQ. The CDR3 is made up of 16 amino acids. Between the trimmed V and J ends, which lost 0 bases and 2 bases, there was a span of 12 bases. The CDR3 spells CASSLDTGGGNQPQHF. CDR3 sequence (DNA): TGCGCCAGCAGCTTGGATACGGGTGGAGGCAATCAGCCCCAGCATTTT. Based on the CDR3 plus reference TRBV5-1 and TRBJ1-5, the full variable domain is KAGVTQTPRYLIKTRGQQVTLSCSPISGHRSVSWYQQTPGQGLQFLFEYFSETQRNKGNFPGRFSGRQFSNSRSEMNVSTLELGDSALYLCASSLDTGGGNQPQHFGDGTRLSIL.

The chain uses TRBV6-1 and TRBJ1-5, with 7 nucleotides matching TRBD1. This CDR3 comprises 13 residues. Germline assignment: CDR1 MNHNS and CDR2 SASEGT. The ends lost 6 bases at V and 3 bases at J; junction bases unmatched: 2. DNA of the CDR3: TGTGCCAGCAGGACAGGGAACAATCAGCCCCAGCATTTT. Residues: CASRTGNNQPQHF.

The chain employs TRBV28 and TRBJ2-4; D gene uncertain. The CDR3 runs to 12 residues. Germline CDR1 is MDHEN and CDR2 is SYDVKM. The germline V and J ends were trimmed by 8 bases and 0 bases, with 5 bases remaining between them. CDR3 sequence: CASALAKNIQYF. The CDR3 nucleotides read TGTGCCAGCGCCCTAGCCAAAAACATTCAGTACTTC.

V is TRBV28 and J is TRBJ2-7; D gene ambiguous. This CDR3 contains 14 residues. Germline V lookup: CDR1 MDHEN, CDR2 SYDVKM. Between the trimmed V and J ends, which lost 6 bases and 3 bases, there was a span of 15 bases. The CDR3 region is CASRLAGPHYEQYF. For the CDR3, the DNA is TGTGCCAGCAGGCTCGCCGGGCCCCACTACGAGCAGTACTTC.

The chain uses TRBV7-9 and TRBJ2-2, with D uncertain. V dropped 0 bases and J dropped 3 bases, with 8 bases sitting between them. Per germline, CDR1 SEHNR and CDR2 FQNEAQ (reference sequence). This CDR3 has 15 amino acids. CDR3 region: CASSLAFRYTGELFF. In nucleotides, the CDR3 is TGTGCCAGCAGCTTAGCTTTCAGATACACCGGGGAGCTGTTTTTT.

The V call is TRBV2, the J call TRBJ1-4; D is uncertain. This CDR3 contains 14 residues. Germline-derived CDR1 and CDR2 are SNHLY and FYNNEI. V was clipped by 4 bases and J by 6 bases, with 12 bases between them. CDR3 coding DNA: TGTGCCAGCAGTGTTGACAATGGGGATGAAAAACTGTTTTTT. Protein sequence: CASSVDNGDEKLFF. The complete variable domain, with remaining parts taken from reference TRBV2 and TRBJ1-4, reads EPEVTQTPSHQVTQMGQEVILRCVPISNHLYFYWYRQILGQKVEFLVSFYNNEISEKSEIFDDQFSVERPDGSNFTLKIRSTKLEDSAMYFCASSVDNGDEKLFFGSGTQLSVL.

V gene TRBV19 combines with J gene TRBJ2-1; TRBD1 might be the D (6 bases). The V gene lost 7 bases and the J gene lost 0 bases, with 13 bases spanning the gap. The CDR3 has 15 amino acids. Germline-derived CDR1 and CDR2 are LNHDA and SQIVND (reference sequence). The CDR3 protein is CASTPGASSYNEQFF. CDR3 bases: TGTGCCAGTACCCCAGGGGCCAGCTCCTACAATGAGCAGTTCTTC. Full variable domain (remainder filled in from reference TRBV19 and TRBJ2-1): DGGITQSPKYLFRKEGQNVTLSCEQNLNHDAMYWYRQDPGQGLRLIYYSQIVNDFQKGDIAEGYSVSREKKESFPLTVTSAQKNPTAFYLCASTPGASSYNEQFFGPGTRLTVL.

The chain couples TRBV28 to TRBJ1-1; D might be TRBD1 (6 bases). Germline assignment: CDR1 MDHEN and CDR2 SYDVKM. Trimming stripped 7 bases from V and 3 bases from J, with 18 bases between. The CDR3 has 15 residues. The CDR3 protein is CASNLPDSLDTEAFF. The CDR3, as DNA: TGTGCCAGCAACCTTCCGGACAGCTTGGACACTGAAGCTTTCTTT.

This sequence joins TRBV5-4 and TRBJ2-1, with TRBD2 identical over 8 bases. The CDR3 covers 13 residues. Trimming took 5 bases from V and 6 from J; bases not matched to a gene: 4. Germline V gene lookup returns CDR1 SGHNT and CDR2 YYREEE (reference sequence). The CDR3 loop is CASSPGLGNEQFF. The CDR3, as DNA: TGTGCCAGCAGTCCGGGACTAGGCAATGAGCAGTTCTTC.

This chain links TRBV5-1 with TRBJ1-3; D perhaps matches TRBD1 (5 bases). Germline V gene data show CDR1 as SGHRS and CDR2 as YFSETQ. Trimming pared 0 bases from V and 2 bases from J, leaving 12 bases between. The CDR3 runs 16 residues. The CDR3 coding sequence is TGCGCCAGCAGCTTGGAGGGCAGGGTCCCTGGAAACACCATATATTTT. Translated: CASSLEGRVPGNTIYF.

This clone has just one count. This chain uses TRBV7-3 with TRBJ2-3; D is perhaps TRBD1 (6 bases). CDR1 SGHTA and CDR2 FQGTGA come from the germline V gene. V shed 2 bases and J shed 7 bases, with 16 bases lying between them. This CDR3 comprises 15 residues. This CDR3 is CASSLSSGDGYTQYF. The DNA for the CDR3 is TGTGCCAGCAGCTTATCTTCAGGGGATGGGTATACGCAGTATTTT.

The V and J genes are TRBV5-1 and TRBJ2-1; TRBD1 matches at 8 bases. V lost 3 bases and J lost 8; bases outside the gene matches: 7. Germline CDR1 is SGHRS and CDR2 is YFSETQ. The CDR3 spans 14 residues. The CDR3 reads CASSSQGANHEQFF. CDR3 in DNA: TGCGCCAGCAGCTCCCAGGGGGCGAACCATGAGCAGTTCTTC.

For this clone: The junction and the germline gene differ at one end; a read error may be behind it. V gene TRBV28 combines with J gene TRBJ2-1; TRBD1 matches at 9 bases. From germline, CDR1 is MDHEN and CDR2 SYDVKM. The CDR3 consists of 13 residues. CDR3 protein: CASRDREYNEQFF. CDR3 DNA: TGTGCTAGCAGGGACAGGGAATACAATGAGCAGTTCTTC.

This clone was counted only a few times. The rearrangement joins TRBV25-1 to TRBJ1-5, with 8 nucleotides matching TRBD1. The CDR3 has 14 amino acids. After removal of 2 bases from V and 6 bases from J, the junction contained 3 bases not matched to a gene. Germline V gene sequence: CDR1 MGHDK, CDR2 SYGVNS. The CDR3, as DNA: TGTGCCAGCAGTGAACAGGGGGCGAGTCAGCCCCAGCATTTT. Amino acid sequence: CASSEQGASQPQHF.

The rearrangement links TRBV6-1 to TRBJ1-2; no clear D. V was pared by 0 bases and J by 8 bases, with 25 bases between. The CDR3 consists of 18 residues. Germline CDR1 and CDR2: MNHNS and SASEGT. The CDR3 DNA is TGTGCCAGCAGTGAAGCGCTTCCGGGGAGGCTCCTCTATGGGGGCTACACCTTC. Its protein product is CASSEALPGRLLYGGYTF.